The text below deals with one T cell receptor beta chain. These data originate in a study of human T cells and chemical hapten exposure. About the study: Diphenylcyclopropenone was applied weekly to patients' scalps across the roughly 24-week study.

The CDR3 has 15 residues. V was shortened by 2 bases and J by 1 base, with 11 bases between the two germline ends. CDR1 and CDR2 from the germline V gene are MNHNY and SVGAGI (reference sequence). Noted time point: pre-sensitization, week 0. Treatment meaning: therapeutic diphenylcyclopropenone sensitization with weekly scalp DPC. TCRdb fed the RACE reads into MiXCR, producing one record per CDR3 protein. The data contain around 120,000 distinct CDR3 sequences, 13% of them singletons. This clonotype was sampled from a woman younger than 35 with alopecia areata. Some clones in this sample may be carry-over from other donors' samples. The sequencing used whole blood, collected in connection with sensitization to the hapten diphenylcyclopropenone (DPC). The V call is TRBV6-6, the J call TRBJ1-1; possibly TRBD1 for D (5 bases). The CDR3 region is CASSYGSGKNTEAFF. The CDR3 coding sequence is TGTGCCAGCAGTTACGGTTCAGGGAAGAACACTGAAGCTTTCTTT.